The 31 T cell receptor beta chains below were found in one sample sequenced in a study of beta chain features in type 1 diabetes. The sequenced template was cDNA made from the entire isolated RNA. Sequenced by immunoSEQ multiplex PCR; TCRdb stores in-frame clones only, minus some. Of approximately 250,000 clones listed, roughly 14% were seen once; the top ten hold about 0.03%. Specimen: naive CD4+ T cells from blood. These receptors originate from a woman aged 40 to 49 in good health.

The gene calls are TRBV5-1 and TRBJ1-4; D is perhaps TRBD1 (5 bases). This CDR3 has 17 amino acids. The V gene's germline CDR1 is SGHRS and CDR2 YFSETQ. V lost 4 bases and J 7 bases, leaving 23 bases between the germline ends. The CDR3 DNA follows: TGCGCCAGCAGCCCAGGCACACAGCCGGGGGGATTTGAAAAACTGTTTTTT. The encoded protein is CASSPGTQPGGFEKLFF.

The rearrangement uses TRBV6-5 and TRBJ2-7; 8 nucleotides match TRBD2. CDR3 length equals 14 residues. The V and J ends lost 6 bases and 6 bases, in that order; junction bases with no gene match: 10. Germline values: CDR1 MNHEY, CDR2 SVGAGI. For the CDR3, the DNA is TGTGCCAGCAGAGCCCCGGGGGGGCACTTCGAGCAGTACTTC. Protein: CASRAPGGHFEQYF.

The chain employs TRBV5-1 and TRBJ2-7; D gene ambiguous. V was clipped by 0 bases and J by 1 base, with 8 bases between them. CDR3 length: 14 residues. CDR1 SGHRS and CDR2 YFSETQ come from the germline V gene. This chain's CDR3 is CASSLVPLSYEQYF. CDR3 sequence (DNA): TGCGCCAGCAGCTTGGTACCGCTATCCTACGAGCAGTACTTC.

V and J are TRBV5-1 and TRBJ1-2, with a possible D match to TRBD1 (5 bases). The CDR3 totals 14 residues. Between the trimmed V and J ends, which lost 6 bases and 2 bases, there was a span of 14 bases. Germline CDR1 SGHRS, CDR2 YFSETQ. The CDR3 nucleotides are TGCGCCAGCACCTGGGGGGTCTGGAACTATGGCTACACCTTC. Its protein product is CASTWGVWNYGYTF.

The chain recombines TRBV7-2 with TRBJ1-5, with 8 bases identical to TRBD1. The CDR3 has 17 amino acids. Unmatched junction bases numbered 11, after V lost 0 bases and J lost 7 bases. Germline loops: CDR1 SGHTA, CDR2 FQGNSA. The CDR3 spells CASSLADLDRAGQPQHF. DNA of the CDR3: TGTGCCAGCAGCTTAGCCGATCTGGACAGGGCCGGCCAGCCCCAGCATTTT.

In this sample, this clone turned up a few times. J is TRBJ1-2 and V is TRBV10-3; 7 bases line up with TRBD1. The CDR3 spans 18 residues. The J segment lost 0 bases and the V segment lost 8 bases, leaving 18 bases of the junction unmatched. From germline, CDR1 is ENHRY and CDR2 SYGVKD. CDR3 amino acids: CAICPGSGQSRANYGYTF. The CDR3 coding sequence is TGTGCCATCTGCCCTGGATCGGGACAGTCTAGAGCTAACTATGGCTACACCTTC.

The chain couples TRBV11-2 to TRBJ1-4; 8 bases align to TRBD1. The length of the CDR3 is 15 residues. V shed 4 bases and J 7 bases; nucleotides not matched to a gene: 8. Germline V gives CDR1 SGHAT, CDR2 FQNNGV. The chain's CDR3 is CASSSYRGEFEKLFF. The CDR3 nucleotides are TGTGCCAGCAGCTCCTACAGGGGGGAGTTTGAAAAACTGTTTTTT.

The genes are TRBV6-1 and TRBJ1-4; 8 bases map to TRBD1. CDR1 and CDR2 (germline): MNHNS, SASEGT. The CDR3 runs 13 residues. Losses at the gene ends were 6 bases for V and 7 bases for J; bases not matched to a gene: 4. CDR3 loop: CASRDRVREKLFF. The DNA for the CDR3 is TGTGCCAGCAGGGACAGGGTTCGTGAAAAACTGTTTTTT.

This clone was counted between two and nine times. The J gene is TRBJ1-2, the V gene TRBV2, with 8 bases that match TRBD1. The CDR3 has 13 amino acids. Germline trimming cut 8 bases from V and 7 bases from J; bases unmatched to any gene: 9. CDR1 is SNHLY and CDR2 is FYNNEI in the germline V gene. Here the CDR3 reads CASEPGGVFGYTF. CDR3 nucleotides: TGTGCCAGCGAGCCAGGGGGCGTTTTTGGCTACACCTTC.

The chain employs TRBV18 and TRBJ2-6; D gene ambiguous. V lost 0 bases, J lost 0 bases, and 12 bases lay in between. Germline values: CDR1 KGHSH, CDR2 LQKENI. The CDR3 is made up of 18 amino acids. The CDR3 loop is CASSPPLAPFSGANVLTF. The CDR3 DNA follows: TGTGCCAGCTCACCACCGCTGGCCCCTTTCTCTGGGGCCAACGTCCTGACTTTC.

This clone showed up just a few times. The V and J genes are TRBV2 and TRBJ1-1, with 10 nucleotides matching TRBD1. The V gene's germline CDR1 is SNHLY and CDR2 FYNNEI. The ends lost 6 bases at V and 1 base at J; junction bases unmatched: 5. CDR3 length: 15 amino acids. This CDR3 is CASRADRGRNTEAFF. CDR3 DNA sequence: TGTGCCAGCAGAGCAGACAGGGGGCGGAACACTGAAGCTTTCTTT.

This clone was detected only a few times. This same CDR3 is encoded by further DNA sequences in the sample. The chain links TRBV2 to TRBJ1-1; D uncertain. Germline V gene lookup returns CDR1 SNHLY and CDR2 FYNNEI. V shed 6 bases and J shed 0 bases, with 8 bases lying between them. The CDR3 extends over 13 amino acids. The CDR3 DNA is TGTGCCAGCAGCGGAGAAATGAACACTGAAGCTTTCTTT. Amino acids: CASSGEMNTEAFF.

This clone was counted only a few times. The chain is built from TRBV2 and TRBJ1-6; no clear D. This CDR3 is 15 amino acids long. Trimming left V 2 bases short and J 8 bases short, with 13 bases between. In germline, CDR1 is SNHLY, CDR2 FYNNEI. CDR3 in DNA: TGTGCCAGCAGTGAAAATGAGCTAGAGTATTCACCCCTCCACTTT. Encoded protein: CASSENELEYSPLHF.

The V call is TRBV2, the J call TRBJ2-1; 13 bases are a match to TRBD2. V was clipped by 5 bases and J by 10 bases; unmatched bases: 8. The CDR3 contains 15 residues. Per germline, CDR1 SNHLY and CDR2 FYNNEI. The DNA of the CDR3 is TGTGCCAGCAGTTCAACTAGCGGGGGGGCGGGGGAGCAGTTCTTC. Translation gives CASSSTSGGAGEQFF.

This clone was picked up a small number of times. V and J are TRBV27 and TRBJ2-7, with D perhaps matching TRBD2 (6 bases). The V end was cut by 4 bases, the J end by 9 bases, with 22 bases between. Germline values: CDR1 MNHEY, CDR2 SMNVEV (reference sequence). The CDR3 is 15 residues long. Here the CDR3 reads CASSSSGEARRGQYF. The CDR3 nucleotides are TGTGCCAGCAGTTCCTCCGGGGAGGCACGGCGGGGGCAGTACTTC.

This sequence joins TRBV6-5 and TRBJ2-7, with D tentatively TRBD2 (6 bases). The length of the CDR3 is 13 residues. Deletions cut 4 bases from V and 6 bases from J, with 13 bases between. Germline V lookup: CDR1 MNHEY, CDR2 SVGAGI. This CDR3 reads CASSSLGGREQYF. DNA for the CDR3: TGTGCCAGCAGTTCCTTGGGAGGTCGCGAGCAGTACTTC.

In this sample, this clone turned up many times. This chain joins TRBV29-1 and TRBJ2-1; D might be TRBD1 (6 bases). Germline V gene lookup returns CDR1 SQVTM and CDR2 ANQGSEA. The V end was cut by 2 bases, the J end by 6 bases, with 14 bases between. The length of the CDR3 is 14 residues. This chain's CDR3 is CSVERGVGGNEQFF. DNA of the CDR3: TGCAGCGTTGAAAGAGGGGTAGGGGGCAATGAGCAGTTCTTC.

This chain uses TRBV4-3 with TRBJ1-2; no clear D gene. CDR3 size: 15 residues. Trimming removed 1 base from V and 8 bases from J, with 17 bases in between. From germline, CDR1 is LGHNA and CDR2 YSLEER. CDR3 residues: CASSQASTVPSGYTF. The CDR3 region has the DNA TGCGCCAGCAGCCAAGCCTCTACAGTACCCAGCGGCTACACCTTC.

This rearrangement joins TRBV5-4 to TRBJ1-2; D is ambiguous. Germline assignment: CDR1 SGHNT and CDR2 YYREEE (reference sequence). This CDR3 contains 14 residues. V dropped 4 bases and J dropped 3 bases, with 13 bases sitting between them. CDR3 sequence reads: CASSLRGRHYGYTF. The CDR3 DNA sequence: TGTGCCAGCAGCCTAAGAGGCAGACACTATGGCTACACCTTC.

The rearrangement links TRBV19 to TRBJ2-7; the match to TRBD2 covers 7 bases. The ends lost 3 bases at V and 2 bases at J; junction bases unmatched: 4. The CDR3 sequence is 14 residues long. Looked up from germline, CDR1 is LNHDA and CDR2 is SQIVND (reference sequence). CDR3 in amino acids: CASSIAGTTYEQYF. CDR3 in DNA: TGTGCCAGTAGTATCGCGGGGACTACCTACGAGCAGTACTTC.

The chain has TRBV5-4 and TRBJ2-5; 9 bases agree with TRBD2. With 3 bases clipped from V and 5 bases from J, the junction kept 5 bases outside the gene matches. The germline V gene encodes CDR1 SGHNT and CDR2 YYREEE (reference sequence). The CDR3 is 14 amino acids. The CDR3 spells CASSWGLAGETQYF. The CDR3 DNA follows: TGTGCCAGCAGCTGGGGACTAGCCGGGGAGACCCAGTACTTC. Combining the CDR3 with reference TRBV5-4 and TRBJ2-5 gives the whole variable domain ETGVTQSPTHLIKTRGQQVTLRCSSQSGHNTVSWYQQALGQGPQFIFQYYREEENGRGNFPPRFSGLQFPNYSSELNVNALELDDSALYLCASSWGLAGETQYFGPGTRLLVL.

In its sample, this clone was seen a few times. The J gene is TRBJ1-2, the V gene TRBV7-6; weak D call: TRBD1 (5 bases). V lost 6 bases and J lost 3, with 11 bases in between. The CDR3 is 13 amino acids. Germline V gene sequence: CDR1 SGHVS, CDR2 FNYEAQ. CDR3 DNA sequence: TGTGCCAGCAGACCTCAGGGTTACTATGGCTACACCTTC. Its translation is CASRPQGYYGYTF.

The J gene is TRBJ1-2, the V gene TRBV18, with D unresolved. This CDR3 has 12 residues. CDR1 and CDR2 from the germline V gene are KGHSH and LQKENI. V was shortened by 3 bases and J by 6 bases, with 8 bases between the two germline ends. The CDR3 here is CASSPPVDGYTF. Written as DNA, the CDR3 is TGTGCCAGCTCACCTCCTGTTGATGGCTACACCTTC.

The chain uses TRBV6-1 and TRBJ2-7, with 9 nucleotides matching TRBD2. The CDR3 consists of 15 residues. The germline V gene has CDR1 MNHNS and CDR2 SASEGT. The ends lost 5 bases at V and 6 bases at J; junction bases unmatched: 11. CDR3 sequence: CASSRRGGGNLEQYF. In DNA, the CDR3 is TGTGCCAGCAGTAGACGCGGGGGGGGCAATCTCGAGCAGTACTTC.

This clone turned up a few times. The V and J genes are TRBV2 and TRBJ2-7; TRBD2 matches 7 bases. This CDR3 is 14 amino acids long. Per germline, CDR1 SNHLY and CDR2 FYNNEI. The V gene end was trimmed by 7 bases and the J gene end by 1 base; junction bases not matched to a gene: 7. The CDR3 coding sequence is TGTGCCAGCATCCCTCGGCGGGGGTCCTACGAGCAGTACTTC. It encodes CASIPRRGSYEQYF.

This clone appeared a few times. The chain links TRBV6-5 to TRBJ2-5, with 8 bases identical to TRBD1. V gave up 2 bases and J gave up 2 bases; unmatched junction bases: 4. The CDR3 sequence is 15 residues long. CDR1 MNHEY and CDR2 SVGAGI come from the germline V gene. As DNA, the CDR3 is TGTGCCAGCAGTTACCCCGGACAGGGTCAAGAGACCCAGTACTTC. Protein product: CASSYPGQGQETQYF.

This clone occurred a few times. The chain joins TRBV6-5 to TRBJ2-1, with D maybe TRBD2 (5 bases). With 2 bases removed from V and 5 bases from J, the gap between germline ends came to 13 bases. Germline-derived CDR1 and CDR2 are MNHEY and SVGAGI. The CDR3 has 15 amino acids. CDR3 nucleotide sequence: TGTGCCAGCAGTTACCCATCACGGGGAGACAATGAGCAGTTCTTC. This gives the protein CASSYPSRGDNEQFF.

The rearrangement links TRBV9 to TRBJ2-3; 10 bases agree with TRBD1. V shed 5 bases, J shed 5 bases, and the junction held 2 bases outside the gene matches. Germline-derived CDR1 and CDR2 are SGDLS and YYNGEE. The CDR3 runs to 13 residues. CDR3 amino acids: CASRGTGEDTQYF. CDR3 DNA: TGTGCCAGCAGGGGGACAGGGGAAGATACGCAGTATTTT. The whole variable domain, filled in from reference TRBV9 and TRBJ2-3, reads DSGVTQTPKHLITATGQRVTLRCSPRSGDLSVYWYQQSLDQGLQFLIQYYNGEERAKGNILERFSAQQFPDLHSELNLSSLELGDSALYFCASRGTGEDTQYFGPGTRLTVL.

The chain joins TRBV6-6 to TRBJ2-5, with D uncertain. CDR3 length equals 10 residues. Germline V CDR1 and CDR2: MNHNY, SVGAGI (reference sequence). The germline V and J ends were trimmed by 4 bases and 10 bases, with 7 bases remaining between them. This chain's CDR3 is CASSFRHQYF. The CDR3 region has the DNA TGTGCCAGCAGTTTCAGGCACCAGTACTTC.

V usage is TRBV6-5 and J usage is TRBJ1-2; D gene ambiguous. This CDR3 has 11 residues. Germline assignment: CDR1 MNHEY and CDR2 SVGAGI. V lost 6 bases and J lost 2, with 4 bases in between. The CDR3 nucleotides are TGTGCCAGCAGGCAGAACTATGGCTACACCTTC. Translating gives CASRQNYGYTF.

V and J are TRBV6-6 and TRBJ1-1, with D possibly matching TRBD1 (6 bases). The CDR3 is made up of 12 amino acids. With 6 bases removed from V and 6 bases from J, the gap between germline ends came to 11 bases. Germline CDR1 and CDR2: MNHNY and SVGAGI (reference sequence). CDR3 coding DNA: TGTGCCAGCAGATCTCAGGGGTCTGAAGCTTTCTTT. Encoded protein: CASRSQGSEAFF.